The 32 T cell receptor beta chains listed next were all sequenced from one sample in a study of T-cell memory formation after mild COVID-19. TCRdb re-analysed the 5' RACE reads in MiXCR, keeping a single row per CDR3 protein. This sample has roughly 620,000 distinct CDR3 sequences, with around 17% found just once. Sequenced material: PBMCs or a T cell subset sorted from them (not recorded which). All receptors come from an adult woman who had mild COVID-19 (a few samples of this study predate the infection). Cell type and time point are not known.

This clonotype has only a few counts. The rearrangement uses TRBV7-3 and TRBJ2-7, with a weak D call TRBD1 (7 bases). The CDR3 totals 15 residues. CDR1 and CDR2 from the germline V gene are SGHTA and FQGTGA. Trimming cost V 5 bases and J 3 bases, with 17 bases left between them. Here the CDR3 reads CASSVTQGRNYEQYF. The CDR3 coding sequence is TGTGCCAGCAGCGTGACACAGGGGAGGAACTACGAGCAGTACTTC.

The J gene is TRBJ1-2, the V gene TRBV7-2, with D perhaps matching TRBD1 (6 bases). The germline CDR1 and CDR2 sequences are SGHTA and FQGNSA. There are 12 residues in the CDR3. Trimming pared 5 bases from V and 4 bases from J, leaving 8 bases between. Written as DNA, the CDR3 is TGTGCCAGCAGCCAGACAGGCTATGGCTACACCTTC. Its translation is CASSQTGYGYTF.

The V call is TRBV18, the J call TRBJ2-7; D perhaps matches TRBD2 (6 bases). V was shortened by 1 base and J by 5 bases, with 15 bases between the two germline ends. This CDR3 contains 15 residues. Germline loops: CDR1 KGHSH, CDR2 LQKENI. DNA of the CDR3: TGTGCCAGCTCACCACGAAGGGACTCGGTGGACGAGCAGTACTTC. Residues: CASSPRRDSVDEQYF.

This clonotype was counted a few times. The V call is TRBV4-3, the J call TRBJ2-3, with D possibly TRBD2 on 6 matching bases. The CDR3 sequence is 17 residues long. Trimming took 0 bases from V and 1 from J, leaving 14 bases between them. Germline CDR1 and CDR2: LGHNA and YSLEER. The CDR3 region has the DNA TGCGCCAGCAGCCAAGAATGGACTAACTTCGGCACAGATACGCAGTATTTT. It codes for CASSQEWTNFGTDTQYF.

This clonotype showed up just a few times. The CDR3 bases are TGCAGTGCTAAGCTCTACGAGCAGTACTTC. It encodes CSAKLYEQYF. The J gene is TRBJ2-7, the V gene TRBV20-1; D remains unclear. The germline V and J ends were trimmed by 4 bases and 3 bases, with 4 bases remaining between them. CDR1 and CDR2 (germline): DFQATT, SNEGSKA (reference sequence). This CDR3 spans 10 amino acids.

This clonotype has a single count. This sequence joins TRBV2 and TRBJ1-3; TRBD1 matches at 7 bases. The germline gives CDR1 SNHLY, CDR2 FYNNEI. This CDR3 has 14 residues. V dropped 5 bases and J dropped 5; count of bases not matched to a gene: 6. CDR3 nucleotides: TGTGCCAGCAGTCTCAGGGGGGGGCGAAACACCATATATTTT. Its translation: CASSLRGGRNTIYF.

The chain uses TRBV12-3 or TRBV12-4 and TRBJ1-5; D uncertain. V was clipped by 4 bases and J by 4 bases, with 11 bases between them. This CDR3 is 14 amino acids long. The CDR3 sequence is CASSSRRGNQPQHF. CDR3 nucleotide sequence: TGTGCCAGCAGTTCCCGGCGGGGAAATCAGCCCCAGCATTTT.

The chain has TRBV9 and TRBJ2-2, with D tentatively TRBD1 or TRBD2 (5 bases each). This CDR3 is 15 amino acids long. The V gene's germline CDR1 is SGDLS and CDR2 YYNGEE. V was shortened by 0 bases and J by 5 bases, with 11 bases between the two germline ends. CDR3 in DNA: TGTGCCAGCAGCGTAGCTTCGGGGCTTACCGGGGAGCTGTTTTTT. It is translated as CASSVASGLTGELFF.

This clonotype has only a few counts. The chain uses TRBV7-8 and TRBJ1-1; D may be TRBD1 (5 bases). Germline V gene sequence: CDR1 SGHVS, CDR2 FQNEAQ. The CDR3 is 15 amino acids. V lost 3 bases to trimming and J lost 3 bases, with 14 bases between them. The CDR3 loop is CASSLGGTVYTEAFF. The CDR3 region has the DNA TGTGCCAGCAGCTTGGGAGGGACGGTCTACACTGAAGCTTTCTTT.

This clonotype was observed many times. The rearrangement joins TRBV18 to TRBJ2-7; D not certain. Germline CDR1 is KGHSH and CDR2 is LQKENI. CDR3 size: 14 residues. V lost 2 bases, J lost 2 bases, and 10 bases lay in between. CDR3 protein: CASSPGESPYEQYF. In DNA form, the CDR3 reads TGTGCCAGCTCACCAGGAGAGAGTCCCTACGAGCAGTACTTC.

The V and J genes are TRBV4-2 and TRBJ2-3; 11 bases match TRBD2. Germline CDR1 and CDR2: LGHNA and YNFKEQ. The CDR3 totals 17 residues. The trim removed 1 base at V and 4 bases at J, leaving 7 bases unmatched. The DNA for the CDR3 is TGTGCCAGCAGCCAAGTCCTAGCGGGGGGCCTAGCAGATACGCAGTATTTT. Encoded protein: CASSQVLAGGLADTQYF.

J is TRBJ2-6 and V is TRBV3-1; D not certain. The V gene lost 0 bases and the J gene lost 3 bases, with 3 bases spanning the gap. This CDR3 region has 14 residues. The V gene's germline CDR1 is LGHDT and CDR2 YNNKEL (reference sequence). Here the CDR3 DNA reads TGTGCCAGCAGCCAAGATGTTGGGGCCAACGTCCTGACTTTC. Its translation is CASSQDVGANVLTF.

This clonotype was counted many times. V is TRBV7-6 and J is TRBJ2-3; D is uncertain. This CDR3 spans 13 amino acids. Trimming stripped 3 bases from V and 4 bases from J, with 8 bases between. Germline V gene sequence: CDR1 SGHVS, CDR2 FNYEAQ. The CDR3 DNA sequence: TGTGCCAGCAGCTTGAGAGTGGCAGATACGCAGTATTTT. Its protein is CASSLRVADTQYF.

The genes are TRBV7-2 and TRBJ1-3; D unclear. The germline gives CDR1 SGHTA, CDR2 FQGNSA. There are 19 residues in the CDR3. V was cut by 2 bases and J by 0 bases, with 20 bases left in between. In DNA, the CDR3 is TGTGCCAGCAGCTTAAGTCGCCGGGCGGTGTCGAGCTCTGGAAACACCATATATTTT. This codes for CASSLSRRAVSSSGNTIYF.

This clonotype was seen more than once but under ten times. V gene TRBV6-2 or TRBV6-3 combines with J gene TRBJ2-3; tentatively, D is TRBD2 (6 bases). This CDR3 contains 15 residues. CDR1 MNHEY and CDR2 SVGEGT come from the germline V gene. With 6 bases removed from V and 2 bases from J, the gap between germline ends came to 15 bases. The CDR3 DNA reads TGTGCCAGCAGCTTAATGGGACTTATCACAGATACGCAGTATTTT. Protein product: CASSLMGLITDTQYF.

The table lists this clonotype with a few counts. The chain employs TRBV29-1 and TRBJ1-2; 7 nucleotides agree with TRBD1. V gave up 5 bases and J gave up 8 bases; unmatched junction bases: 17. This CDR3 has 15 residues. Germline lookup yields CDR1 SQVTM and CDR2 ANQGSEA. The CDR3 spells CSVLSTGPLRYGYTF. CDR3 sequence (DNA): TGCAGCGTTCTTTCGACAGGGCCCCTCCGCTACGGCTACACCTTC.

V is TRBV20-1 and J is TRBJ2-1; D may correspond to TRBD1 or TRBD2 (5 bases each). The V end was cut by 1 base, the J end by 4 bases, with 14 bases between. From germline, CDR1 is DFQATT and CDR2 SNEGSKA (reference sequence). This CDR3 spans 15 amino acids. As DNA, the CDR3 is TGCAGTGCTAGAGGTTCCGGGACGAGATACAATGAGCAGTTCTTC. It translates to CSARGSGTRYNEQFF.

The chain recombines TRBV20-1 with TRBJ2-2, with D perhaps TRBD2 (5 bases). Germline CDR1 is DFQATT and CDR2 is SNEGSKA (reference sequence). The ends were cut back, 4 bases at V and 2 bases at J, with 8 bases in the middle. The CDR3 is 13 amino acids. Here the CDR3 reads CSATRENTGELFF. CDR3 bases: TGCAGTGCTACTCGGGAAAACACCGGGGAGCTGTTTTTT.

This clonotype occurred a few times. The CDR3 is CASIFGARGTQYF. CDR3 nucleotides: TGTGCCAGCATCTTTGGGGCCCGGGGGACCCAGTACTTC. V and J are TRBV28 and TRBJ2-5; D may be TRBD1 or TRBD2 (5 bases each). Trimming removed 7 bases from V and 7 bases from J, with 16 bases in between. This CDR3 has 13 amino acids. The germline V gene encodes CDR1 MDHEN and CDR2 SYDVKM.

V and J are TRBV23-1 and TRBJ1-6, with TRBD1 as a possible D gene (5 bases). TRBV23-1 is known as an ORF, though its function is uncertain. Trimming removed 4 bases at V and 9 bases at J, with 10 bases between. The CDR3 extends over 13 amino acids. This chain's CDR3 is CASSRRGRSPLHF. CDR3 sequence (DNA): TGCGCCAGCAGTCGGAGGGGCCGTTCACCCCTCCACTTT.

This clonotype was seen only a few times. This chain uses TRBV4-1 with TRBJ2-2; 10 bases line up with TRBD1. This CDR3 region has 17 residues. The junction had 12 bases not matched to a gene; V was cut back by 5 bases and J by 6 bases. Germline CDR1 reads MGHRA; CDR2 reads YSYEKL. Here the CDR3 reads CASSSRDRGVIAGELFF. The DNA of the CDR3 is TGCGCCAGCAGCTCCCGGGACAGGGGAGTTATCGCCGGGGAGCTGTTTTTT.

This clonotype was seen a handful of times. The chain is built from TRBV27 and TRBJ2-3; 7 bases fit TRBD1. V shed 9 bases, J shed 6 bases, and the junction held 9 bases outside the gene matches. Germline-derived CDR1 and CDR2 are MNHEY and SMNVEV (reference sequence). The CDR3 has 13 amino acids. The CDR3 region has the DNA TGTGCCAGTGGGACAGTCCAGATGGATACGCAGTATTTT. Its protein is CASGTVQMDTQYF.

This chain links TRBV2 with TRBJ1-4; D gene ambiguous. The germline V gene encodes CDR1 SNHLY and CDR2 FYNNEI. Trimming left V 3 bases short and J 11 bases short, with 4 bases between. The CDR3 is 10 amino acids. Here the CDR3 DNA reads TGTGCCAGCAGTGACGGGAAACTGTTTTTT. Residues: CASSDGKLFF.

This clonotype has ten or more counts. Here the CDR3 reads CASSLAPAGAGEETQYF. The CDR3 nucleotides are TGTGCCAGCAGCTTAGCCCCCGCGGGAGCGGGAGAAGAGACCCAGTACTTC. The chain links TRBV7-2 to TRBJ2-5, with TRBD2 matching over 8 bases. The CDR3 has 17 residues. Trimming at V came to 0 bases and at J to 3 bases, leaving 9 bases not matched to a gene. CDR1 and CDR2 (germline): SGHTA, FQGNSA.

This clonotype was seen a handful of times. The V and J genes are TRBV7-2 and TRBJ2-2; 8 nucleotides agree with TRBD2. Germline V lookup: CDR1 SGHTA, CDR2 FQGNSA. This CDR3 is 17 amino acids long. The trim removed 1 base at V and 0 bases at J, leaving 4 bases unmatched. Written as DNA, the CDR3 is TGTGCCAGCAGCTTAGTCGCGGGGGGAGCGAACACCGGGGAGCTGTTTTTT. Translation: CASSLVAGGANTGELFF. Filled out from reference TRBV7-2 and TRBJ2-2, the complete variable domain reads GAGVSQSPSNKVTEKGKDVELRCDPISGHTALYWYRQSLGQGLEFLIYFQGNSAPDKSGLPSDRFSAERTGGSVSTLTIQRTQQEDSAVYLCASSLVAGGANTGELFFGEGSRLTVL.

The V and J genes are TRBV5-1 and TRBJ2-7; a weak D match, TRBD1 (6 bases). This CDR3 is built from 15 residues. Germline V gene sequence: CDR1 SGHRS, CDR2 YFSETQ. The V and J ends lost 4 bases and 1 base respectively, with 15 bases between them. CDR3 loop: CASSVSGGQSYEQYF. The CDR3 nucleotides are TGCGCCAGCAGCGTTTCTGGAGGACAGTCCTACGAGCAGTACTTC.

The chain carries TRBV6-5 and TRBJ1-2; 7 bases are shared with TRBD1. CDR3 length equals 15 residues. V dropped 7 bases and J dropped 4; count of bases not matched to a gene: 12. Per germline, CDR1 MNHEY and CDR2 SVGAGI. This chain's CDR3 is CASTTTTGVVYGYTF. DNA for the CDR3: TGTGCCAGCACCACTACCACAGGGGTGGTCTATGGCTACACCTTC.

The chain links TRBV7-9 to TRBJ2-7; either TRBD1 or TRBD2 may fit D (6 bases each). Trimming took 7 bases from V and 4 from J, leaving 11 bases between them. Per the germline V gene, CDR1 is SEHNR and CDR2 is FQNEAQ (reference sequence). The CDR3 consists of 12 residues. CDR3: CASTTGTYEQYF. As DNA, the CDR3 is TGTGCCAGCACCACAGGGACTTACGAGCAGTACTTC.

V usage is TRBV6-1 and J usage is TRBJ2-5; weak D call: TRBD1 (6 bases). V dropped 0 bases and J dropped 1 base, with 9 bases sitting between them. CDR3 length: 15 residues. Looked up from germline, CDR1 is MNHNS and CDR2 is SASEGT. In nucleotides, the CDR3 is TGTGCCAGCAGTGAAGCGGTGGGGGCCCAAGAGACCCAGTACTTC. This sequence encodes CASSEAVGAQETQYF.

The rearrangement joins TRBV6-6 to TRBJ1-1, with D uncertain. This CDR3 is built from 14 residues. CDR1 is MNHNY and CDR2 is SVGAGI in the germline V gene (reference sequence). V gave up 7 bases and J gave up 3 bases, with 15 bases separating them. CDR3 loop: CASMYMGFDTEAFF. In nucleotides, the CDR3 is TGTGCCAGCATGTATATGGGCTTTGACACTGAAGCTTTCTTT.

This clonotype was recorded a few times. The rearrangement joins TRBV19 to TRBJ2-7; no definite D call. The CDR3 is 14 amino acids. From germline, CDR1 is LNHDA and CDR2 SQIVND (reference sequence). Trimming removed 1 base from V and 7 bases from J, with 14 bases in between. The CDR3 region has the DNA TGTGCCAGTAGTATAGTAGGCCCCTCACGGGAGCAGTACTTC. Its protein is CASSIVGPSREQYF.

Note on this clonotype: A junction boundary mismatches the germline segment, possibly from a read error. The chain couples TRBV7-8 to TRBJ2-3; perhaps TRBD2 as D (6 bases). This CDR3 is 14 amino acids long. Germline V lookup: CDR1 SGHVS, CDR2 FQNEAQ. The CDR3 coding sequence is TGTGCCAGCAGCGCGGACTACTACACAGATATGCAGTATTTT. This gives the protein CASSADYYTDMQYF.